These 26 T cell receptor beta chains came from one sample sequenced in a study of CD8 T cells in ankylosing spondylitis. The antigens for these receptors are not known. Each CDR3 protein is one row after TCRdb ran MiXCR on the 5' RACE reads. Of about 440,000 distinct CDR3 sequences in the sample, 17% were seen once. Study-level findings and limits: Roughly eight highly homologous variants made up a TCR beta motif that seemed to typify ankylosing spondylitis blood.

The sequenced sample consisted of blood, either unsorted or a sorted T cell fraction (not recorded which). These receptors were collected from a male donor with ankylosing spondylitis.

The rearrangement uses TRBV10-2 and TRBJ2-1, with 9 bases aligning to TRBD2. The CDR3 spans 17 residues. Losses at the gene ends were 10 bases for V and 5 bases for J; bases not matched to a gene: 18. Per germline, CDR1 WSHSY and CDR2 SAAADI. CDR3 sequence reads: CATRGASGAWINNEQFF. The CDR3 nucleotides are TGCGCCACCAGGGGGGCTAGCGGGGCCTGGATAAACAATGAGCAGTTCTTC.

There are a few counts of this clonotype. This chain uses TRBV27 with TRBJ1-1; D perhaps matches TRBD1 (5 bases). The V gene's germline CDR1 is MNHEY and CDR2 SMNVEV (reference sequence). The V and J ends lost 6 bases and 7 bases respectively, with 15 bases between them. The CDR3 is made up of 13 amino acids. The CDR3: CASSTRAGLEAFF. DNA of the CDR3: TGTGCCAGCAGCACCAGGGCGGGACTTGAAGCTTTCTTT.

This clonotype has just a few counts. The V gene is TRBV7-9, the J gene TRBJ2-1, with D uncertain. The V gene lost 4 bases and the J gene lost 9 bases, with 13 bases spanning the gap. There are 13 residues in the CDR3. The germline CDR1 and CDR2 sequences are SEHNR and FQNEAQ (reference sequence). The CDR3: CASSSTPLGEQFF. CDR3 DNA: TGTGCCAGCAGCTCAACGCCGCTGGGTGAGCAGTTCTTC. Full variable domain (outside the CDR3, taken from reference TRBV7-9 and TRBJ2-1): DTGVSQNPRHKITKRGQNVTFRCDPISEHNRLYWYRQTLGQGPEFLTYFQNEAQLEKSRLLSDRFSAERPKGSFSTLEIQRTEQGDSAMYLCASSSTPLGEQFFGPGTRLTVL.

V is TRBV7-3 and J is TRBJ2-3; 9 bases fit TRBD2. V was pared by 4 bases and J by 2 bases, with 7 bases of the junction left unmatched. Germline V CDR1 and CDR2: SGHTA, FQGTGA. The CDR3 runs 16 residues. The CDR3 sequence: CASSSGTSMATDTQYF. DNA for the CDR3: TGTGCCAGCAGCTCTGGGACTAGCATGGCCACAGATACGCAGTATTTT.

This sequence joins TRBV27 and TRBJ1-2; tentative D call: TRBD1 (6 bases). V gave up 5 bases and J gave up 4 bases, with 14 bases separating them. This CDR3 comprises 14 residues. Germline loops: CDR1 MNHEY, CDR2 SMNVEV (reference sequence). DNA of the CDR3: TGTGCCAGCAGTGACGGGGACACCCTCTATGGCTACACCTTC. It encodes CASSDGDTLYGYTF.

This clonotype has just a few counts. The V and J genes are TRBV12-3 or TRBV12-4 and TRBJ2-2; 12 nucleotides match TRBD1. This CDR3 has 15 amino acids. Trimming took 5 bases from V and 4 from J; bases not matched to a gene: 2. Here the CDR3 reads CASSAGQGATGELFF. In DNA, the CDR3 is TGTGCCAGCAGTGCGGGACAGGGGGCCACCGGGGAGCTGTTTTTT.

In its sample, this clonotype was seen a few times. V and J are TRBV6-1 and TRBJ2-5, with 7 bases aligning to TRBD2. With V trimmed by 6 bases and J by 2 bases, 6 bases remained unmatched. CDR1 and CDR2 from the germline V gene are MNHNS and SASEGT. The CDR3 is 14 residues long. CDR3 sequence: CASSRTSDQETQYF. The CDR3, as DNA: TGTGCCAGCAGCCGAACTAGCGATCAAGAGACCCAGTACTTC.

J is TRBJ2-7 and V is TRBV20-1, with 9 positions matching TRBD1. The CDR3 covers 15 residues. CDR1 and CDR2 (germline): DFQATT, SNEGSKA (reference sequence). V was pared by 0 bases and J by 5 bases, with 8 bases of the junction left unmatched. CDR3 sequence (DNA): TGCAGTGCTAGAGACCCCGGGACAGGGCTAGACGAGCAGTACTTC. Its protein product is CSARDPGTGLDEQYF.

There are a few counts of this clonotype. V and J are TRBV18 and TRBJ1-2; D perhaps matches TRBD1 (6 bases). This CDR3 is 13 amino acids long. CDR1 and CDR2 (germline): KGHSH, LQKENI. V gave up 3 bases and J gave up 4 bases, with 9 bases separating them. The CDR3 nucleotides are TGTGCCAGCTCACCGGGGGCCTCCTATGGCTACACCTTC. Encoded protein: CASSPGASYGYTF.

This chain links TRBV2 with TRBJ2-7, with 9 positions matching TRBD2. The germline V gene encodes CDR1 SNHLY and CDR2 FYNNEI. This CDR3 contains 14 residues. Trimming at V came to 7 bases and at J to 2 bases, leaving 6 bases not matched to a gene. CDR3 sequence (DNA): TGTGCCAGCACCGCTAGCGGGAAAGCCTACGAGCAGTACTTC. Residues: CASTASGKAYEQYF.

In this sample, this clonotype turned up a few times. The genes are TRBV20-1 and TRBJ1-1; 7 bases align to TRBD1. CDR3 length: 15 residues. Germline V gene lookup returns CDR1 DFQATT and CDR2 SNEGSKA (reference sequence). Losses at the gene ends were 3 bases for V and 2 bases for J; bases not matched to a gene: 9. The CDR3 loop is CSARPRQGFNTEAFF. In nucleotides, the CDR3 is TGCAGTGCTAGGCCTCGACAGGGATTCAACACTGAAGCTTTCTTT.

The chain joins TRBV20-1 to TRBJ2-7; 10 bases fit TRBD1. The CDR3 contains 15 residues. The germline V gene encodes CDR1 DFQATT and CDR2 SNEGSKA (reference sequence). V was clipped by 6 bases and J by 3 bases; unmatched bases: 11. This CDR3 is CSAPTPGTGDYEQYF. DNA of the CDR3: TGCAGTGCCCCAACCCCCGGGACAGGGGACTACGAGCAGTACTTC.

This clonotype has just a few counts. The chain combines TRBV27 with TRBJ2-1; no clear D gene. CDR1 is MNHEY and CDR2 is SMNVEV in the germline V gene (reference sequence). This CDR3 has 15 residues. The V end was cut by 5 bases, the J end by 0 bases, with 11 bases between. CDR3 sequence: CASSRDMSSYNEQFF. In nucleotides, the CDR3 is TGTGCCAGCAGTCGTGACATGAGCTCCTACAATGAGCAGTTCTTC.

This chain connects TRBV20-1 to TRBJ2-3; D is possibly TRBD1 or TRBD2 (5 bases each). CDR3 length: 14 amino acids. The germline gives CDR1 DFQATT, CDR2 SNEGSKA (reference sequence). V dropped 4 bases and J dropped 6 bases, with 17 bases sitting between them. DNA for the CDR3: TGCAGTGCTATTTCCGCCGGGACCGCGGATACGCAGTATTTT. Amino acid sequence: CSAISAGTADTQYF.

The table lists this clonotype with a few counts. The rearrangement joins TRBV4-1 to TRBJ2-1; 10 nucleotides agree with TRBD2. Germline values: CDR1 MGHRA, CDR2 YSYEKL. The CDR3 is 18 residues long. V gave up 3 bases and J gave up 0 bases; unmatched junction bases: 8. In DNA, the CDR3 is TGCGCCAGCAGCCAGGGATTAGCGGGGGGTTACTCCTACAATGAGCAGTTCTTC. It is translated as CASSQGLAGGYSYNEQFF.

This clonotype showed up just a few times. This chain connects TRBV18 to TRBJ2-3; weak D call: TRBD1 (6 bases). The CDR3 has 15 amino acids. CDR1 and CDR2 (germline): KGHSH, LQKENI. V lost 6 bases to trimming and J lost 2 bases, with 15 bases between them. The CDR3 loop is CASSRGVPPTDTQYF. CDR3 in DNA: TGTGCCAGCTCCAGGGGTGTACCCCCCACAGATACGCAGTATTTT.

The rearrangement links TRBV20-1 to TRBJ1-2; a weak D match, TRBD1 (5 bases). Germline assignment: CDR1 DFQATT and CDR2 SNEGSKA (reference sequence). There are 14 residues in the CDR3. V lost 3 bases to trimming and J lost 3 bases, with 14 bases between them. The CDR3 here is CSARGGVGDYGYTF. Written as DNA, the CDR3 is TGCAGTGCTAGGGGAGGGGTAGGGGACTATGGCTACACCTTC.

In its sample, this clonotype was seen once. The CDR3 region is CAISEPETGVGRYEQYF. For the CDR3, the DNA is TGTGCCATCAGTGAGCCCGAGACAGGGGTTGGGAGATACGAGCAGTACTTC. The chain joins TRBV10-3 to TRBJ2-7, with TRBD1 identical over 8 bases. The V and J ends lost 2 bases and 4 bases, in that order; junction bases with no gene match: 13. CDR1 and CDR2 from the germline V gene are ENHRY and SYGVKD. The CDR3 extends over 17 amino acids.

J is TRBJ2-2 and V is TRBV25-1; D may correspond to TRBD1 or TRBD2 (7 bases each). The V end lost 5 bases, the J end lost 1 base, and 11 bases lay between the germline ends. The CDR3 totals 15 residues. Germline CDR1 MGHDK, CDR2 SYGVNS. CDR3 in amino acids: CASSQGGKNTGELFF. The CDR3 DNA follows: TGTGCCAGCAGTCAGGGGGGGAAGAACACCGGGGAGCTGTTTTTT.

This clonotype was seen more than once but under ten times. The V and J genes are TRBV7-2 and TRBJ2-2; D is undetermined. Germline loops: CDR1 SGHTA, CDR2 FQGNSA. The CDR3 is 13 amino acids. The V and J ends lost 3 bases and 6 bases respectively, with 8 bases between them. CDR3 sequence reads: CASSFQYAGELFF. In nucleotides, the CDR3 is TGTGCCAGCAGCTTCCAGTATGCCGGGGAGCTGTTTTTT.

This clonotype was detected ten times or more. The chain uses TRBV20-1 and TRBJ2-7; D uncertain. CDR1 is DFQATT, CDR2 SNEGSKA, per germline (reference sequence). The CDR3 is 15 amino acids. The V end was cut by 0 bases, the J end by 4 bases, with 16 bases between. Written as DNA, the CDR3 is TGCAGTGCTAGAGATTTGAGGTCAGGAGTTTACGAGCAGTACTTC. It encodes CSARDLRSGVYEQYF.

CDR3 sequence: CAWDGTGGNQPQHF. Written as DNA, the CDR3 is TGTGCCTGGGACGGGACAGGGGGAAATCAGCCCCAGCATTTT. The chain recombines TRBV30 with TRBJ1-5, with 11 bases identical to TRBD1. CDR1 is GTSNPN and CDR2 is SVGIG in the germline V gene (reference sequence). The CDR3 totals 14 residues. After removal of 5 bases from V and 4 bases from J, the junction contained 4 bases not matched to a gene.

V and J are TRBV5-1 and TRBJ1-3; a weak D match, TRBD1 (5 bases). V was pared by 7 bases and J by 0 bases, with 11 bases between. Germline CDR1 is SGHRS and CDR2 is YFSETQ. The CDR3 covers 14 residues. This CDR3 is CASSKGISGNTIYF. The CDR3 region has the DNA TGCGCCAGCTCGAAGGGGATCTCTGGAAACACCATATATTTT.

With respect to this clonotype: Given a much more abundant clone one base away, this may be a read error. The gene calls are TRBV5-1 and TRBJ2-7; 9 positions agree with TRBD2. CDR3 length equals 15 residues. V shed 5 bases, J shed 3 bases, and the junction held 9 bases outside the gene matches. Germline lookup yields CDR1 SGHRS and CDR2 YFSETQ. The CDR3 sequence: CASRASGEVIYEQYF. The DNA for the CDR3 is TGCGCCAGCAGGGCTAGCGGGGAGGTTATCTACGAGCAGTACTTC.

This chain uses TRBV9 with TRBJ2-2; TRBD2 agrees at 8 bases. The CDR3 loop spans 15 amino acids. Germline CDR1 and CDR2: SGDLS and YYNGEE. Trimming took 4 bases from V and 2 from J; bases not matched to a gene: 4. In DNA form, the CDR3 reads TGTGCCAGCAGCTCCCTAGCGGGCAACACCGGGGAGCTGTTTTTT. The encoded protein is CASSSLAGNTGELFF.

The chain links TRBV6-1 to TRBJ2-2, with 8 bases that match TRBD2. V lost 8 bases and J lost 5; bases outside the gene matches: 7. The CDR3 loop spans 14 amino acids. Per germline, CDR1 MNHNS and CDR2 SASEGT. CDR3 DNA sequence: TGTGCCAGCTCCGGGACTAGTAAGACCGGGGAGCTGTTTTTT. It encodes CASSGTSKTGELFF.